The subject of this entry is one TCR beta chain. The sample originates from a study of blood T cell repertoires in COVID-19. Per the germline V gene, CDR1 is WNHNN and CDR2 is SYGVQD (reference sequence). Trimming shortened V by 0 bases and J by 1 base, and 9 bases separated the two germline ends. The CDR3 is 15 amino acids. Per the study methods: Nucleated cell counts were estimated from reference gene primer amplification. The assay was immunoSEQ multiplex PCR, and TCRdb's table has in-frame clones only and misses some. The DNA was the basis for D and trimming; V, J and clone size are from that table. Among approximately 54,000 clones listed, approximately 87% were seen once.

Sample: peripheral blood. This chain connects TRBV10-1 to TRBJ1-1; D not certain. The sequence was obtained from a man aged 45 to 65 with acute or convalescent COVID-19. Here the CDR3 reads CASSESGRSNTEAFF. In DNA form, the CDR3 reads TGCGCCAGCAGTGAGTCTGGCAGGTCGAACACTGAAGCTTTCTTT.